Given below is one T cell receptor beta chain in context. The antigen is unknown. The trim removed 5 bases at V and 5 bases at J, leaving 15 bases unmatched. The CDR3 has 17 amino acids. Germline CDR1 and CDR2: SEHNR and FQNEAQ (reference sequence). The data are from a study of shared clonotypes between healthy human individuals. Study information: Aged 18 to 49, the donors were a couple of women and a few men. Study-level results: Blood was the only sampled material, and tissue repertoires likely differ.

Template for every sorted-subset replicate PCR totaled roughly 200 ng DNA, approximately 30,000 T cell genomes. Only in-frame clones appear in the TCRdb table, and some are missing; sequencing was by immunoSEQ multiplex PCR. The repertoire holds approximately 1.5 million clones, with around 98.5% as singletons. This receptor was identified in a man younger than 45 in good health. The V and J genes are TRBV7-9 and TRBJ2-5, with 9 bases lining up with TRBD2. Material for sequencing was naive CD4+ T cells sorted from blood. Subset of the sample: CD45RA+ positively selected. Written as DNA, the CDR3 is TGTGCCAGCAGCCCTATTTCTCCGCGGGAGGGCGTCGAGACCCAGTACTTC. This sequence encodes CASSPISPREGVETQYF.